This TCR beta chain was sequenced for a study of preoperative IRX-2 immunotherapy in early breast cancer. As to treatment: preoperative locoregional IRX-2 cytokine immunotherapy. Samples came from a phase Ib trial of preoperative locoregional IRX-2 cytokine immunotherapy. Germline CDR1 and CDR2: MNHGY and SAAAGT. CDR3 length: 14 amino acids. V was pared by 4 bases and J by 7 bases, with 6 bases of the junction left unmatched. Repertoires were generated with immunoSEQ multiplex PCR, while TCRdb's copy carries only in-frame clones and drops some. Seen here are tens of thousands of clones, approximately 78% observed once, and the top ten hold roughly 1.4%.

This receptor was obtained from a human donor with breast cancer. The specimen comprised lymph node tissue, sampled after IRX-2 immunotherapy. The V gene is TRBV6-8, the J gene TRBJ1-4, with 7 bases aligning to TRBD1. CDR3 nucleotide sequence: TGTGCCAGCAGTTCGAGGACAGGCGGTGAAAAACTGTTTTTT. This gives the protein CASSSRTGGEKLFF.